This TCR beta chain was sequenced for a study of OX40 agonist ivuxolimab in advanced cancers. Study at large: An agonistic human IgG2 monoclonal antibody against OX40 (CD134) was given. Previous treatment with anti-PD-1, anti-PD-L1 or anti-CTLA-4 therapy was allowed; about 37% had received some. Notes on the study in general: CD4+ and CD8+ blood T cells expanded clonally by week 6 at 0.1 to 3.0 mg/kg. In CD8+ T cells, expanded clones were on average more numerous than in CD4+.

TCRdb keeps only in-frame clones here, not all; method: immunoSEQ multiplex PCR. This table holds 95,000 to 100,000 clones, about nine tenths found once. The length of the CDR3 is 15 residues. CDR1 is SGHRS and CDR2 is YFSETQ in the germline V gene. V trimming: 3 bases; J trimming: 1 base; junction bases outside the gene matches: 2. Note on this clone: What it recognizes is unknown.

The specimen comprised CD4+ or CD8+ T cells sorted from blood, sampled in a trial of the OX40 agonist ivuxolimab. This chain connects TRBV5-1 to TRBJ2-5; 11 nucleotides align to TRBD2. This sequence was found in an adult with an advanced solid tumor such as melanoma, head and neck, liver or kidney cancer. In DNA, the CDR3 is TGCGCCAGCAGCTCCGGGACTAGCGGCCAAGAGACCCAGTACTTC. It specifies CASSSGTSGQETQYF.